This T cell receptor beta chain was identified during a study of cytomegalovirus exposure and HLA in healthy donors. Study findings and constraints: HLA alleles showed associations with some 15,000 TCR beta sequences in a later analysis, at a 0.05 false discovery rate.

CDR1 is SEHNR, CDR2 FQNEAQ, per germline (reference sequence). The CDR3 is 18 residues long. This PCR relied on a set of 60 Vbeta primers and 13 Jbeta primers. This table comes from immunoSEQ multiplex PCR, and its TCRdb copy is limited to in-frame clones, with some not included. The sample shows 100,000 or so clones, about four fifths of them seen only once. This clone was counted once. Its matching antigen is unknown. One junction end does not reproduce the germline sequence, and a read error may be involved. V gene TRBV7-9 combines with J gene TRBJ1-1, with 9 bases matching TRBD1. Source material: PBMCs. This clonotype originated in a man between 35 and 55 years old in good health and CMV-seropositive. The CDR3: CSSSNPRDRGTVGIEAFF. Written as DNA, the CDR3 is TGTTCCAGCAGCAACCCCCGAGACAGGGGGACCGTGGGGATTGAAGCTTTCTTT.